This T cell receptor (beta chain) was recorded in a study of blood T cell repertoires in COVID-19. Study background: Collection of acute and convalescent COVID-19 samples took place in the United States, Italy and Spain. From T cells, B-cell-depleted T cells, or PBMCs came the material, which was cDNA or gDNA.

The CDR3 length is 14 residues. Per the germline V gene, CDR1 is MNHEY and CDR2 is SMNVEV (reference sequence). V dropped 2 bases and J dropped 1 base, with 3 bases sitting between them. As originally analysed: Amplification of reference gene primers provided the estimated nucleated cell counts. Some clones are missing from TCRdb's copy, which holds only in-frame ones; the method was immunoSEQ multiplex PCR. Clone size and the V and J calls come from that table; the DNA yielded D and trimming. The table records hundreds of thousands of clones, about 85% of them present only once. The chain combines TRBV27 with TRBJ2-6, with no clear D. Sequenced sample: peripheral blood. The receptor was derived from a woman between 18 and 29 years old with acute or convalescent COVID-19. CDR3 in amino acids: CASSLESGANVLTF. The CDR3 coding sequence is TGTGCCAGCAGTTTAGAGTCTGGGGCCAACGTCCTGACTTTC.